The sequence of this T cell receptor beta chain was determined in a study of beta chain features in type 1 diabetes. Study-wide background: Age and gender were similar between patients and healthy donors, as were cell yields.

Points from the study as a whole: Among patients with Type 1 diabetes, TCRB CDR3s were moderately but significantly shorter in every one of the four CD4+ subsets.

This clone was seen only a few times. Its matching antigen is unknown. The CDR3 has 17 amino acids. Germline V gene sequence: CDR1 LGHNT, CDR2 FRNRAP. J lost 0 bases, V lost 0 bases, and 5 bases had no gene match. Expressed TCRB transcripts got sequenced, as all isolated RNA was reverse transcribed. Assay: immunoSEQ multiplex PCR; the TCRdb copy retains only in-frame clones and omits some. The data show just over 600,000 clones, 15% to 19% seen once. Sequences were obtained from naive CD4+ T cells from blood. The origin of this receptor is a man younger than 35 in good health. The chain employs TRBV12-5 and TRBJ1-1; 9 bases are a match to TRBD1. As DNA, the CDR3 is TGTGCTAGTGGTTTGGTACTGACAGGGGGGTTGAACACTGAAGCTTTCTTT. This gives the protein CASGLVLTGGLNTEAFF.